The source of this T cell receptor (beta chain) is a study of blood T cell repertoires in COVID-19. Study details: The samples span acute and convalescent COVID-19 from the United States, Italy and Spain.

Authors' data handling: Reference gene primer amplification in the assay estimated nucleated cell counts. Produced via immunoSEQ multiplex PCR; TCRdb's table is partial and in-frame only. The V and J calls and clone size are taken from that table; D and trimming were inferred from the DNA. The data contain tens of thousands of clones, around 87% of them singletons. Trimming stripped 4 bases from V and 1 base from J, with 10 bases between. In germline, CDR1 is MNHEY, CDR2 SVGAGI. CDR3 length: 14 amino acids. The rearrangement joins TRBV6-5 to TRBJ1-2; D may be TRBD1 (6 bases). Sequencing was performed on peripheral blood. This receptor was obtained from a human donor with acute or convalescent COVID-19. The donor label of this sample is uncertain. The CDR3 protein is CASSLQGHNYGYTF. CDR3 nucleotides: TGTGCCAGCAGTTTACAGGGCCATAACTATGGCTACACCTTC.